This T cell receptor beta chain was sequenced in a study of prognosis after radiotherapy for stage I lung cancer. Two-round multiplex PCR on genomic DNA was the method by which TCR beta CDR3 was amplified. Primers specific to each TRBV and TRBJ gene were used in first-round PCR. TCRdb independently ran MiXCR on the multiplex PCR reads; one entry per CDR3 protein. Counted here are about 51,000 distinct CDR3 sequences, under 45% occurring once; the ten biggest clones make up 8% to 10%. This clonotype has a count of ten or more. There are 14 residues in the CDR3. CDR1 is LNHDA, CDR2 SQIVND, per germline (reference sequence). The V end was cut by 5 bases, the J end by 3 bases, with 13 bases between.

The clonotype comes from a donor aged 50 or older with non-small cell lung cancer. Sequences were derived from PBMCs, sampled before or after stereotactic body radiation therapy (not recorded which). V and J are TRBV19 and TRBJ1-2, with D possibly matching TRBD1 (5 bases). The CDR3, as DNA: TGTGCCAGTAGTTGGGGAGGGGCAGACTATGGCTACACCTTC. As protein: CASSWGGADYGYTF.